These 11 T cell receptor beta chains were all obtained from the same sample, sequenced in a study of shared clonotypes between healthy human individuals. Sequencing was performed with immunoSEQ multiplex PCR; in TCRdb, only in-frame clones are kept and a portion is missing. The sample contains over 2 million clones, approximately 95% of which appear only once. The material sequenced was naive CD4+ T cells sorted from blood. Subset denoted: CD45RA+ positively selected. The receptors shown here come from a man aged 18 to 35 in good health.

This clone was detected only a few times. The V and J genes are TRBV5-6 and TRBJ1-6; D possibly corresponds to TRBD1 (5 bases). Between the trimmed V and J ends, which lost 4 bases and 5 bases, there was a span of 16 bases. CDR1 is SGHDT and CDR2 is YYEEEE in the germline V gene. The CDR3 totals 16 residues. CDR3 residues: CASSRQWGGNNSPLHF. As DNA, the CDR3 is TGTGCCAGCAGCAGACAGTGGGGGGGTAATAATTCACCCCTCCACTTT. Variable domain in full (rest from reference TRBV5-6 and TRBJ1-6): DAGVTQSPTHLIKTRGQQVTLRCSPKSGHDTVSWYQQALGQGPQFIFQYYEEEERQRGNFPDRFSGHQFPNYSSELNVNALLLGDSALYLCASSRQWGGNNSPLHFGNGTRLTVT.

The chain employs TRBV5-1 and TRBJ2-1; D not certain. This CDR3 has 14 residues. The germline V and J ends were trimmed by 3 bases and 5 bases, with 12 bases remaining between them. Per germline, CDR1 SGHRS and CDR2 YFSETQ. The CDR3 DNA is TGCGCCAGCAGCTCCGGGCTCCGTAACAATGAGCAGTTCTTC. Translated, it gives CASSSGLRNNEQFF.

The CDR3 DNA is TGTGCCAGCAGCTCTTCCGGGACTAGCTTCTTCTTC. Protein product: CASSSSGTSFFF. The rearrangement links TRBV5-6 to TRBJ2-1, with 9 bases fitting TRBD2. Unmatched junction bases numbered 8, after V lost 3 bases and J lost 16 bases. The germline V gene encodes CDR1 SGHDT and CDR2 YYEEEE. The CDR3 length is 12 residues.

The V gene is TRBV6-1, the J gene TRBJ1-2, with unresolved D. V was pared by 1 base and J by 4 bases, with 10 bases between. The germline V gene encodes CDR1 MNHNS and CDR2 SASEGT. The CDR3 is 14 amino acids. CDR3 amino acids: CASSEGGSVYGYTF. The DNA for the CDR3 is TGTGCCAGCAGTGAAGGAGGGAGCGTCTATGGCTACACCTTC.

The rearrangement uses TRBV6-1 and TRBJ2-3, with 10 bases aligning to TRBD1. The germline gives CDR1 MNHNS, CDR2 SASEGT. The CDR3 runs to 15 residues. V shed 8 bases and J 4 bases; nucleotides not matched to a gene: 9. The CDR3 coding sequence is TGTGCCAGCTGCCGGGACAGGGGACGGGCAGATACGCAGTATTTT. Its translation is CASCRDRGRADTQYF.

This clone occurred once. This chain connects TRBV6-1 to TRBJ2-7, with TRBD1 as a possible D gene (7 bases). CDR1 MNHNS and CDR2 SASEGT come from the germline V gene. V was trimmed by 0 bases and J by 0 bases, leaving 15 bases between them. The CDR3 runs 17 residues. CDR3: CASSEAPAGGLSYEQYF. For the CDR3, the DNA is TGTGCCAGCAGTGAAGCGCCGGCAGGGGGACTCTCCTACGAGCAGTACTTC.

The gene calls are TRBV25-1 and TRBJ2-2; D remains unclear. Germline V lookup: CDR1 MGHDK, CDR2 SYGVNS. There are 15 residues in the CDR3. V shed 3 bases and J shed 0 bases, with 8 bases lying between them. In nucleotides, the CDR3 is TGTGCCAGCAGTGACGTTGTTTCGAACACCGGGGAGCTGTTTTTT. This gives the protein CASSDVVSNTGELFF.

Comments on this clone: Other nucleotide sequences from this sample produce the same CDR3. V is TRBV30 and J is TRBJ1-1, with D possibly matching TRBD1 (6 bases). Per germline, CDR1 GTSNPN and CDR2 SVGIG (reference sequence). Trimming removed 0 bases from V and 5 bases from J, with 7 bases in between. The CDR3 sequence is 12 residues long. The CDR3 bases are TGTGCCTGGAGTGTGGGACAAACTGAAGCTTTCTTT. Protein sequence: CAWSVGQTEAFF.

About this clone itself: This sequence may be a read error, since a much larger clone differs from it by one base. The chain is built from TRBV6-5 and TRBJ2-5, with 9 bases lining up with TRBD1. J gave up 5 bases and V 6 bases, and 4 bases lay outside the gene matches. The CDR3 consists of 13 residues. Germline CDR1 reads MNHEY; CDR2 reads SVGAGI. CDR3 DNA: TGTGCCAGCAGCCGGACAGGGGTGGAGACCCAGTACTTC. Translated: CASSRTGVETQYF.

The chain recombines TRBV6-6 with TRBJ1-1; perhaps TRBD1 as D (6 bases). The CDR3 is made up of 13 amino acids. Trimming cost V 6 bases and J 5 bases, with 13 bases left between them. Germline CDR1 reads MNHNY; CDR2 reads SVGAGI (reference sequence). The CDR3 is CASRQGRETEAFF. CDR3 coding DNA: TGTGCCAGCAGACAGGGAAGAGAGACTGAAGCTTTCTTT.

The J gene is TRBJ1-2, the V gene TRBV7-8; D gene uncertain. The germline gives CDR1 SGHVS, CDR2 FQNEAQ. CDR3 size: 14 residues. V lost 1 base to trimming and J lost 2 bases, with 8 bases between them. The CDR3 DNA reads TGTGCCAGCAGCTTAGTTCAGACCAACTATGGCTACACCTTC. It specifies CASSLVQTNYGYTF.